The present T cell receptor (beta chain) was sequenced within a study of T-cell memory formation after mild COVID-19. At the level of the study: The TCR clusters were mostly specific to one donor.

Between the trimmed V and J ends, which lost 4 bases and 6 bases, there was a span of 11 bases. Germline CDR1 reads MNHEY; CDR2 reads SVGAGI. The CDR3 has 13 residues. Whole-study findings and limits: There were some responding clones in pre-infection memory, which suggested that cross-reactive memory had joined. Contracting clones, day 15 to 85, had balanced CD4/CD8, and later expanders favored CD4+.

This clonotype was observed a handful of times. What it recognizes is unknown. Via MiXCR, TCRdb re-called the 5' RACE reads, giving one row per CDR3 protein. The data show 75,000 to 90,000 distinct CDR3 sequences, approximately 15% seen once. The V call is TRBV6-5, the J call TRBJ2-3; weak D call: TRBD2 (6 bases). The TCR originated in an adult woman who had mild COVID-19 (a few samples of this study predate the infection). Cell type and time point are not known. The source material was PBMCs or a T cell subset sorted from them (not recorded which). CDR3 residues: CASSLTSSDTQYF. The CDR3 bases are TGTGCCAGCAGTTTGACTAGTTCGGATACGCAGTATTTT.